A selection of T cell receptor beta chains follows, all from one sample in a study of T cells expressing NK-cell markers. TCRdb reprocessed the 5' RACE reads, keeping one entry per CDR3 protein, no DNA. The listing records under 500,000 distinct CDR3 sequences. Sequencing used blood T cells: a sorted CD56 or NKG2C T cell subset, CD4+ or CD8+ T cells, or bulk PBMC T cells (not recorded which). The source is a woman between 18 and 70 years old in good health. CDR3s include the opening cysteine and the closing phenylalanine or tryptophan. The order of the fields is J gene, V gene, CDR3 protein.

TRBJ2-1 | TRBV12-3/TRBV12-4 | CASKVEGTLYNEQFF
TRBJ1-4 | TRBV18 | CASSPDTSYEKLFF
TRBJ2-5 | TRBV11-2 | CASSQGGRGTQYF
TRBJ2-3 | TRBV10-3 | CAIREGGTDTQYF
TRBJ2-3 | TRBV10-3 | CATQPGTTDTQYF
TRBJ2-6 | TRBV14 | CASSQGTGFGANVLTF
TRBJ1-2 | TRBV28 | CASSRGTGSGYTF
TRBJ1-2 | TRBV30 | CAWYKQGAEGYTF
TRBJ1-4 | TRBV25-1 | CASSLRDSEKLFF
TRBJ2-3 | TRBV30 | CAGWIADTQYF
TRBJ1-1 | TRBV12-3/TRBV12-4 | CASSFGYMNTEAFF
TRBJ2-7 | TRBV28 | CASSLSTSGRSYEQYF
TRBJ1-3 | TRBV12-3/TRBV12-4 | CASGEGVTSGNTIYF
TRBJ2-2 | TRBV28 | CASNRGEYTGELFF
TRBJ1-1 | TRBV29-1 | CSVDVGGTEAFF
TRBJ2-4 | TRBV3-1 | CASSQEIGLAKNIQYF
TRBJ2-2 | TRBV6-1 | CASRATGANTGELFF
TRBJ2-5 | TRBV4-2 | CASSQETGSKTQYF
TRBJ2-5 | TRBV6-1 | CASSPGLRGETQYF
TRBJ2-5 | TRBV6-1 | CASSPDGIGGETQYF
TRBJ1-1 | TRBV20-1 | CSAAGQGKIEAFF
TRBJ2-5 | TRBV12-3/TRBV12-4 | CASSWGLAGGETQYF
TRBJ1-1 | TRBV6-1 | CASRPGQGASDTEAFF
TRBJ2-2 | TRBV24-1 | CATSGVRSGEGRSTGELFF
TRBJ2-3 | TRBV28 | CASSLFGQGGTDTQYF
TRBJ1-2 | TRBV29-1 | CSVEPFDRIYGYTF
TRBJ2-3 | TRBV10-3 | CAISERGAGAVADTQYF
TRBJ2-7 | TRBV6-1 | CASNTPIDRAGEVEQYF
TRBJ2-5 | TRBV20-1 | CSARWGYQETQYF
TRBJ2-4 | TRBV20-1 | CSARDRAQNIQYF
TRBJ2-5 | TRBV29-1 | CSVGGGGQTQYF
TRBJ2-3 | TRBV20-1 | CSASGPWTSGGFTDTQYF
TRBJ2-1 | TRBV12-3/TRBV12-4 | CASSFLAGGNEQFF